One and the same sample provided the 10 T cell receptor beta chains below, sequenced in a study of blood T cells in healthy people across ages. PCR was performed a second time for about 7 to 11 cycles using a sample-barcoded 5' primer and a J-beta primer mix. TCRdb re-derived calls from the 5' RACE reads in MiXCR, one entry per CDR3 protein. The top ten clones hold approximately 15% of a sample with 550,000 to 800,000 distinct CDR3 sequences, about a third of them seen once. Sequencing was performed on blood. All receptors come from an elderly woman in good health.

This clonotype showed up just a few times. Possible read error: a much larger clone is one base away. The DNA of the CDR3 is TGTGCCAGCAGCCAACAACGGTGCACTGAAGCTTTCTTT. This encodes CASSQQRCTEAFF. The chain combines TRBV7-3 with TRBJ1-1; D is uncertain. Trimming stripped 5 bases from V and 4 bases from J, with 11 bases between. The V gene's germline CDR1 is SGHTA and CDR2 FQGTGA. The CDR3 runs 13 residues. The variable domain in full, with the rest retrieved from reference TRBV7-3 and TRBJ1-1, is GAGVSQTPSNKVTEKGKYVELRCDPISGHTALYWYRQSLGQGPEFLIYFQGTGAADDSGLPNDRFFAVRPEGSVSTLKIQRTERGDSAVYLCASSQQRCTEAFFGQGTRLTVV.

The V and J genes are TRBV4-2 and TRBJ1-4; 9 bases map to TRBD1. CDR3 length equals 15 residues. J lost 7 bases, V lost 3 bases, and 6 bases had no gene match. Looked up from germline, CDR1 is LGHNA and CDR2 is YNFKEQ. The CDR3 is CASSQEQGASEKLFF. DNA for the CDR3: TGTGCCAGCAGCCAGGAACAGGGGGCAAGTGAAAAACTGTTTTTT.

In this sample, this clonotype turned up many times. Here the CDR3 reads CSARLRGPVDEQYF. The CDR3 DNA is TGCAGTGCCAGATTAAGAGGGCCCGTGGACGAGCAGTACTTC. This rearrangement joins TRBV20-1 to TRBJ2-7, with D possibly matching TRBD2 (5 bases). The V gene's germline CDR1 is DFQATT and CDR2 SNEGSKA (reference sequence). The CDR3 has 14 residues. Deletions cut 6 bases from V and 5 bases from J, with 20 bases between.

This clonotype was picked up many times. The chain has TRBV28 and TRBJ2-3, with D unresolved. The CDR3 has 14 residues. Germline loops: CDR1 MDHEN, CDR2 SYDVKM. The germline V and J ends were trimmed by 6 bases and 4 bases, with 14 bases remaining between them. The CDR3 bases are TGTGCCAGCAGGAGCCCAGGATCCCCAGATACGCAGTATTTT. It translates to CASRSPGSPDTQYF.

The gene calls are TRBV2 and TRBJ2-3; TRBD1 is a possible D gene (5 bases). Germline lookup yields CDR1 SNHLY and CDR2 FYNNEI. V gave up 0 bases and J gave up 1 base, with 11 bases separating them. The CDR3 consists of 16 residues. The CDR3 loop reads CASSEAQGPGTDTQYF. The DNA of the CDR3 is TGTGCCAGCAGTGAAGCGCAGGGTCCCGGCACAGATACGCAGTATTTT.

In this sample, this clonotype turned up many times. V is TRBV18 and J is TRBJ1-1; D remains unclear. The germline V gene encodes CDR1 KGHSH and CDR2 LQKENI. V lost 6 bases and J lost 6, with 14 bases in between. The CDR3 length is 13 residues. The CDR3 sequence is CASSGDRSAEAFF. CDR3 DNA sequence: TGTGCCAGCTCGGGAGATAGGAGCGCTGAAGCTTTCTTT.

The chain uses TRBV20-1 and TRBJ1-2, with 10 nucleotides matching TRBD1. Germline V gives CDR1 DFQATT, CDR2 SNEGSKA (reference sequence). J gave up 5 bases and V 4 bases, and 4 bases lay outside the gene matches. This CDR3 is 13 amino acids long. CDR3 sequence: CSATPGQGYGYTF. The CDR3 region has the DNA TGCAGTGCTACACCGGGACAGGGGTATGGCTACACCTTC.

This clonotype has at least ten counts. The chain recombines TRBV18 with TRBJ2-4, with 7 positions matching TRBD1. Germline-derived CDR1 and CDR2 are KGHSH and LQKENI. V lost 2 bases, J lost 0 bases, and 7 bases stayed unmatched. The CDR3 loop spans 17 amino acids. Here the CDR3 reads CASSPWTGGLAKNIQYF. The CDR3 coding sequence is TGTGCCAGCTCACCATGGACAGGCGGGCTAGCCAAAAACATTCAGTACTTC.

This clonotype was counted a few times. The chain has TRBV19 and TRBJ2-7, with D perhaps matching TRBD1 (6 bases). The V end was cut by 6 bases, the J end by 0 bases, with 12 bases between. The germline V gene encodes CDR1 LNHDA and CDR2 SQIVND (reference sequence). The CDR3 loop spans 14 amino acids. CDR3 in DNA: TGTGCCAGTAGCAGAGGGGGAGCCTCCTACGAGCAGTACTTC. It is translated as CASSRGGASYEQYF.

This clonotype has just a few counts. This chain links TRBV11-2 with TRBJ2-7; no reliable D call. V lost 5 bases, J lost 6 bases, and 14 bases lay in between. Germline values: CDR1 SGHAT, CDR2 FQNNGV. This CDR3 is 13 amino acids long. CDR3: CASSRNSFGEQYF. The CDR3, as DNA: TGTGCCAGCAGCCGAAACTCTTTTGGCGAGCAGTACTTC.